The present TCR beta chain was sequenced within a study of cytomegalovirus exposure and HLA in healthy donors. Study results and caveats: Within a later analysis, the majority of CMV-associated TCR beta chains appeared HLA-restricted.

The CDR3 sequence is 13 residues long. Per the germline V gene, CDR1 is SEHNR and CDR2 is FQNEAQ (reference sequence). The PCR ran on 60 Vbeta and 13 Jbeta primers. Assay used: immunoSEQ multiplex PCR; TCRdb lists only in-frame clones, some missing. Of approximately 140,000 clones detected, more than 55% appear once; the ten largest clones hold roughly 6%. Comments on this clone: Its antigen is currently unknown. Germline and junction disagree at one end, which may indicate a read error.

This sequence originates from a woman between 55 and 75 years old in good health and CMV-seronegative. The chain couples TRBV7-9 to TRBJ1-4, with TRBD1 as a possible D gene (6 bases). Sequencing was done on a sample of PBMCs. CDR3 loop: CSSSARGEEKLFF. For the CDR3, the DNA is TGTTCCAGCAGCGCCAGGGGTGAAGAAAAACTGTTTTTT. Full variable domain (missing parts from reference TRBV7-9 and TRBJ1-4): DTGVSQNPRHKITKRGQNVTFRCDPISEHNRLYWYRQTLGQGPEFLTYFQNEAQLEKSRLLSDRFSAERPKGSFSTLEIQRTEQGDSAMYLCSSSARGEEKLFFGSGTQLSVL.